The next 3 T cell receptor beta chains were all read from a single sample in a study of regulatory T cells in long-lasting Graves disease. Time point of the sample: newly diagnosed GD, antithyroid drugs for less than 3 months. PBMCs provided the RNA from which the TCR library was made. For TCR beta, libraries came from iRepertoire HTBI primers and Arm-PCR of CDR3 regions. TCRdb fed the multiplex PCR reads into MiXCR, producing one record per CDR3 protein. The sample lists about 420,000 distinct CDR3 sequences; roughly 17% were seen once. These data are also associated with another study on T cells in Graves' hyperthyroidism and ophthalmopathy.

The sequences come from peripheral blood mononuclear cells (PBMCs), collected at new diagnosis, from a patient treated with antithyroid drugs. The receptors come from a woman aged 18 to 35 with Graves disease.

This clonotype was picked up many times. The rearrangement joins TRBV28 to TRBJ2-1, with 8 bases aligning to TRBD1. The germline V gene has CDR1 MDHEN and CDR2 SYDVKM. This CDR3 has 16 amino acids. The J segment lost 6 bases and the V segment lost 5 bases, leaving 12 bases of the junction unmatched. CDR3 bases: TGTGCCAGCAGTAACACCCCGGGACAGGATCTCAATGAGCAGTTCTTC. Its protein product is CASSNTPGQDLNEQFF. Together with reference TRBV28 and TRBJ2-1, the CDR3 gives the full variable domain: DVKVTQSSRYLVKRTGEKVFLECVQDMDHENMFWYRQDPGLGLRLIYFSYDVKMKEKGDIPEGYSVSREKKERFSLILESASTNQTSMYLCASSNTPGQDLNEQFFGPGTRLTVL.

V and J are TRBV11-2 and TRBJ1-5; no clear D. CDR1 is SGHAT, CDR2 FQNNGV, per germline. With 3 bases removed from V and 0 bases from J, the gap between germline ends came to 6 bases. The CDR3 has 14 residues. The CDR3 DNA reads as TGTGCCAGCAGCTTCGATTATAGCAATCAGCCCCAGCATTTT. Amino acids: CASSFDYSNQPQHF.

This clonotype was detected ten times or more. The V gene is TRBV7-9, the J gene TRBJ2-2, with 9 bases aligning to TRBD1. The germline CDR1 and CDR2 sequences are SEHNR and FQNEAQ (reference sequence). V lost 5 bases, J lost 6 bases, and 4 bases stayed unmatched. This CDR3 is 14 amino acids long. CDR3 sequence (DNA): TGTGCCAGCAGCCCCCGGACAGGGGCCGGGGAGCTGTTTTTT. Amino acid sequence: CASSPRTGAGELFF.